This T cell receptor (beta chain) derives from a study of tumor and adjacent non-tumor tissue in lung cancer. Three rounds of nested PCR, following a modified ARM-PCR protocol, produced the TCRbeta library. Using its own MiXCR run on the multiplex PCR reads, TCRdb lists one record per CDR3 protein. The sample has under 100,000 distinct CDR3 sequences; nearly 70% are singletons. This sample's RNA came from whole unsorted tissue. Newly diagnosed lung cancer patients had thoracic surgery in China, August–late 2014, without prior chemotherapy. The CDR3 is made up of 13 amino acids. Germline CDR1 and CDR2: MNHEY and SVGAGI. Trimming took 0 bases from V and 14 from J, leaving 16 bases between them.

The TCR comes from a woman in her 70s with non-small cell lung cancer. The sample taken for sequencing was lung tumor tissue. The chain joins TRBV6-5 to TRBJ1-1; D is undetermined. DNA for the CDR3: TGTGCCAGCAGTTACTCCTCGGAGCGGAGTGCATTCTTT. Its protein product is CASSYSSERSAFF.